Below are 25 T cell receptor beta chains sequenced from a single sample in a study of CD8+CD57+ T cells in acquired aplastic anemia. Patients who underwent sequencing had shown CD8+CD57+ cell expansion by flow cytometry. Genomic DNA acted as the template from which TCR beta VDJ combination and CDR3 sequence profiling were carried out. MiXCR was run by TCRdb on the reads, yielding one entry per CDR3 protein. The repertoire includes fewer than 200,000 distinct CDR3 sequences, 71% of them detected once, and approximately 48% sits in the top ten. Material for sequencing was sorted CD4+, CD8+, or CD8+CD57+ T cells (not recorded which) from PBMCs. The receptors shown here come from a human donor with aplastic anemia.

V and J are TRBV25-1 and TRBJ2-2; 9 nucleotides match TRBD1. V shed 5 bases and J 5 bases; nucleotides not matched to a gene: 3. Germline V gene data show CDR1 as MGHDK and CDR2 as SYGVNS. This CDR3 is 14 amino acids long. The CDR3 spells CASSPGTGTGELFF. CDR3 in DNA: TGTGCCAGCAGTCCCGGGACAGGGACCGGGGAGCTGTTTTTT.

The chain has TRBV13 and TRBJ2-5; possibly TRBD1 for D (6 bases). The J call may not be correct, given that the DNA end is closer to TRBJ2-7. The CDR3 runs to 14 residues. CDR1 and CDR2 from the germline V gene are PRHDT and FYEKMQ (reference sequence). DNA for the CDR3: TGTGCCAGCAGCTTATCCAGGACAGATTACGAGCAGTACTTC. Translated: CASSLSRTDYEQYF.

This chain connects TRBV29-1 to TRBJ1-1; no firm D call. CDR1 is SQVTM, CDR2 ANQGSEA, per germline. The ends were cut back, 7 bases at V and 1 base at J, with 10 bases in the middle. This CDR3 region has 12 residues. The CDR3 DNA reads as TGCAGCGCCGAGGTAGGGAACACTGAAGCTTTCTTT. It specifies CSAEVGNTEAFF.

The chain combines TRBV5-1 with TRBJ2-3, with 10 bases that match TRBD1. The germline V gene has CDR1 SGHRS and CDR2 YFSETQ. Trimming at V came to 4 bases and at J to 6 bases, leaving 8 bases not matched to a gene. This CDR3 region has 15 residues. This CDR3 reads CASSPTGGSLDTQYF. CDR3 DNA sequence: TGCGCCAGCAGCCCGACAGGGGGCAGCTTGGATACGCAGTATTTT.

This chain links TRBV20-1 with TRBJ1-2; tentatively, D is TRBD1 (5 bases). Per the germline V gene, CDR1 is DFQATT and CDR2 is SNEGSKA (reference sequence). Trimming pared 0 bases from V and 4 bases from J, leaving 9 bases between. The CDR3 is 13 residues long. The CDR3 nucleotides read TGCAGTGCTAGAGATCAGGGCAGCTATGGCTACACCTTC. This translates into CSARDQGSYGYTF.

This clonotype came up a few times. The chain couples TRBV7-8 to TRBJ2-7; D possibly corresponds to TRBD2 (5 bases). V was clipped by 0 bases and J by 3 bases, with 12 bases between them. From germline, CDR1 is SGHVS and CDR2 FQNEAQ. This CDR3 spans 15 amino acids. The CDR3 sequence is CASSLAPGSHYEQYF. Written as DNA, the CDR3 is TGTGCCAGCAGCTTAGCACCGGGGTCTCACTACGAGCAGTACTTC.

CDR3 sequence: CATSRGTSSYEQYF. The CDR3 DNA is TGTGCCACCAGCAGGGGGACTAGTTCCTACGAGCAGTACTTC. The chain has TRBV15 and TRBJ2-7; TRBD2 aligns across 8 bases. This CDR3 has 14 amino acids. J gave up 1 base and V 3 bases, and 2 bases lay outside the gene matches. The germline gives CDR1 LNHNV, CDR2 YYDKDF (reference sequence).

The CDR3 is CASSTPGNTIYF. For the CDR3, the DNA is TGTGCCAGCAGCACCCCCGGAAACACCATATATTTT. The chain combines TRBV2 with TRBJ1-3, with D uncertain. Germline V gene lookup returns CDR1 SNHLY and CDR2 FYNNEI. The CDR3 is 12 amino acids. Trimming removed 6 bases from V and 4 bases from J, with 7 bases in between.

CDR3 coding DNA: TGTGCCAGCAGCTTAGATCGTGCAGTGAACGAGCAGTACTTC. Its protein is CASSLDRAVNEQYF. V usage is TRBV7-2 and J usage is TRBJ2-7, with D uncertain. This CDR3 region has 14 residues. The germline gives CDR1 SGHTA, CDR2 FQGNSA. The ends were cut back, 1 base at V and 5 bases at J, with 12 bases in the middle.

The chain has TRBV24-1 and TRBJ2-1, with D unresolved. The germline gives CDR1 KGHDR, CDR2 SFDVKD. The CDR3 length is 16 residues. V was shortened by 5 bases and J by 1 base, with 14 bases between the two germline ends. Here the CDR3 DNA reads TGTGCCACCAGTGCTCCTGCAGGTCGGTCCTACAATGAGCAGTTCTTC. Its translation is CATSAPAGRSYNEQFF.

The chain carries TRBV29-1 and TRBJ2-1; D perhaps matches TRBD2 (5 bases). The CDR3 contains 14 residues. The V gene lost 4 bases and the J gene lost 3 bases, with 13 bases spanning the gap. The V gene's germline CDR1 is SQVTM and CDR2 ANQGSEA. CDR3 bases: TGCAGCGTTGTGGGGAAACGGGACTACAATGAGCAGTTCTTC. This encodes CSVVGKRDYNEQFF.

The genes are TRBV19 and TRBJ1-1; 7 positions agree with TRBD1. Germline values: CDR1 LNHDA, CDR2 SQIVND (reference sequence). The CDR3 covers 14 residues. V was pared by 5 bases and J by 11 bases, with 14 bases of the junction left unmatched. CDR3 nucleotides: TGTGCCAGTAGTTCCCTCGGGGAGGGGGCGGAGGCTTTCTTT. Translated, it gives CASSSLGEGAEAFF.

This clonotype has a handful of counts. The chain links TRBV15 to TRBJ2-7; TRBD1 matches at 9 bases. Germline lookup yields CDR1 LNHNV and CDR2 YYDKDF (reference sequence). The V gene end was trimmed by 5 bases and the J gene end by 7 bases; junction bases not matched to a gene: 15. The CDR3 spans 16 residues. The CDR3 DNA reads as TGTGCCACCAGCCGCAGCCGGGGACAGGGCGCGTCTGAGCAGTACTTC. It encodes CATSRSRGQGASEQYF.

The V gene is TRBV6-4, the J gene TRBJ2-5; D tentatively fits TRBD1 or TRBD2 (6 bases each). The germline V gene has CDR1 MRHNA and CDR2 SNTAGT. The CDR3 consists of 16 residues. Trimming cost V 6 bases and J 1 base, with 18 bases left between them. CDR3 region: CASSEGGGLGQETQYF. CDR3 DNA: TGTGCCAGCAGCGAAGGAGGGGGGTTGGGCCAAGAGACCCAGTACTTC.

V is TRBV7-8 and J is TRBJ1-3, with 10 bases fitting TRBD1. CDR3 length equals 15 residues. Germline-derived CDR1 and CDR2 are SGHVS and FQNEAQ. With 5 bases clipped from V and 7 bases from J, the junction kept 8 bases outside the gene matches. The CDR3 sequence is CASSPRTGGWNTIYF. As DNA, the CDR3 is TGTGCCAGCAGCCCAAGGACAGGGGGTTGGAACACCATATATTTT. The variable domain in full, completed from reference TRBV7-8 and TRBJ1-3, reads GAGVSQSPRYKVAKRGQDVALRCDPISGHVSLFWYQQALGQGPEFLTYFQNEAQLDKSGLPSDRFFAERPEGSVSTLKIQRTQQEDSAVYLCASSPRTGGWNTIYFGEGSWLTVV.

This chain links TRBV14 with TRBJ2-2, with TRBD1 as a possible D gene (6 bases). This CDR3 has 16 residues. Trimming shortened V by 3 bases and J by 0 bases, and 11 bases separated the two germline ends. Germline CDR1 reads SGHDN; CDR2 reads FVKESK. CDR3 bases: TGTGCCAGCAGCCACGTAAACAGGGCGAACACCGGGGAGCTGTTTTTT. It encodes CASSHVNRANTGELFF.

V and J are TRBV6-5 and TRBJ2-1; tentative D call: TRBD2 (5 bases). V gave up 0 bases and J gave up 9 bases, with 12 bases separating them. Germline values: CDR1 MNHEY, CDR2 SVGAGI. CDR3 length: 14 amino acids. The CDR3 reads CASSYSSGSGEQFF. The CDR3 DNA follows: TGTGCCAGCAGTTACTCGTCGGGGTCGGGTGAGCAGTTCTTC.

The gene calls are TRBV10-3 and TRBJ1-2, with 11 bases matching TRBD1. There are 13 residues in the CDR3. The V gene's germline CDR1 is ENHRY and CDR2 SYGVKD. The trim removed 11 bases at V and 14 bases at J, leaving 16 bases unmatched. The CDR3, as DNA: TGTGCCTCCTCTGAAGGACAGGGGGCTTGGGTGACCTTC. Its translation is CASSEGQGAWVTF.

This chain links TRBV24-1 with TRBJ2-1; 9 bases agree with TRBD2. Trimming cost V 3 bases and J 2 bases; bases outside gene matches: 4. The CDR3 spans 16 residues. Germline V lookup: CDR1 KGHDR, CDR2 SFDVKD. The CDR3 nucleotides read TGTGCCACCAGTGATCTTAGCGGGAGCCCCTACAATGAGCAGTTCTTC. Translating gives CATSDLSGSPYNEQFF.

V gene TRBV15 combines with J gene TRBJ2-7; D unresolved. Germline V gives CDR1 LNHNV, CDR2 YYDKDF (reference sequence). The CDR3 runs 12 residues. Trimming stripped 0 bases from V and 9 bases from J, with 9 bases between. The DNA of the CDR3 is TGTGCCACCAGCAGAGATATGCGGTGGCAGTACTTC. Protein: CATSRDMRWQYF. The full variable domain, rest sourced from reference TRBV15 and TRBJ2-7, is DAMVIQNPRYQVTQFGKPVTLSCSQTLNHNVMYWYQQKSSQAPKLLFHYYDKDFNNEADTPDNFQSRRPNTSFCFLDIRSPGLGDTAMYLCATSRDMRWQYFGPGTRLTVT.

The chain has TRBV30 and TRBJ1-1; 7 nucleotides match TRBD1. Germline trimming cut 5 bases from V and 3 bases from J; bases unmatched to any gene: 9. The length of the CDR3 is 14 residues. The germline CDR1 and CDR2 sequences are GTSNPN and SVGIG (reference sequence). The CDR3 coding sequence is TGTGCCTGGGAGTGGAGGGGGCGAGACACTGAAGCTTTCTTT. This translates into CAWEWRGRDTEAFF.

A note on this clonotype: One base away lies a much larger clone, so this may be a sequencing read error. The V call is TRBV6-1, the J call TRBJ1-3; D not resolved. Germline CDR1 and CDR2: MNHNS and SASEGT. Trimming took off 1 base at V and 0 bases at J, with 10 bases between the two ends. This CDR3 has 16 amino acids. The CDR3 nucleotides read TGTGCCAGCAGTGAAGGGGGAACGGACTCTGGAAACACCATATATTTT. Its translation is CASSEGGTDSGNTIYF.

The rearrangement links TRBV7-9 to TRBJ2-7; D remains ambiguous. The length of the CDR3 is 14 residues. V lost 3 bases to trimming and J lost 2 bases, with 11 bases between them. Germline CDR1 reads SEHNR; CDR2 reads FQNEAQ (reference sequence). The CDR3 DNA follows: TGTGCCAGCAGCTTCGGCAGGTCCCCCTACGAGCAGTACTTC. Translation gives CASSFGRSPYEQYF.

V usage is TRBV7-9 and J usage is TRBJ2-7, with no clear D. The CDR3 runs 13 residues. With 6 bases removed from V and 4 bases from J, the gap between germline ends came to 13 bases. Germline V gene sequence: CDR1 SEHNR, CDR2 FQNEAQ (reference sequence). The CDR3 spells CASSFGAWYEQYF. The CDR3 DNA is TGTGCCAGCAGTTTCGGCGCCTGGTACGAGCAGTACTTC. Variable domain in full (rest from reference TRBV7-9 and TRBJ2-7): DTGVSQNPRHKITKRGQNVTFRCDPISEHNRLYWYRQTLGQGPEFLTYFQNEAQLEKSRLLSDRFSAERPKGSFSTLEIQRTEQGDSAMYLCASSFGAWYEQYFGPGTRLTVT.

This chain joins TRBV19 and TRBJ1-2; D gene uncertain. The germline V and J ends were trimmed by 3 bases and 3 bases, with 8 bases remaining between them. The germline V gene encodes CDR1 LNHDA and CDR2 SQIVND (reference sequence). This CDR3 spans 13 amino acids. The CDR3, as DNA: TGTGCCAGTAGTATTACCGAGGACTATGGCTACACCTTC. It specifies CASSITEDYGYTF.